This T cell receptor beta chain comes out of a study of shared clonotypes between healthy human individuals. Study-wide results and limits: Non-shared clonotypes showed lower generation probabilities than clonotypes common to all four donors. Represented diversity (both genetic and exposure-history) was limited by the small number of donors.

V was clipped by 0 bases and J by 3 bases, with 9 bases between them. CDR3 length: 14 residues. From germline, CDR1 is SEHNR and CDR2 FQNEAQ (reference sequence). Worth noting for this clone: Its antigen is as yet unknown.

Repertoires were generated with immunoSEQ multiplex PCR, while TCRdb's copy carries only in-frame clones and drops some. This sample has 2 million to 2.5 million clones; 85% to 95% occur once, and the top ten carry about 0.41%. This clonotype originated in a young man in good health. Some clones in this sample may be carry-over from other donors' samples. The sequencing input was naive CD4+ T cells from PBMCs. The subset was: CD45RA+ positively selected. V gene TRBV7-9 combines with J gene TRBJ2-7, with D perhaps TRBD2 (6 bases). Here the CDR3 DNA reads TGTGCCAGCAGCTTAGCGGGAGGAGTCTACGAGCAGTACTTC. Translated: CASSLAGGVYEQYF.